The text below deals with one T cell receptor beta chain. Its matching antigen is unknown. The record originates from a study of Graves' ophthalmopathy and Graves' hyperthyroidism. Aged 18 to 65, hyperthyroidism patients had been newly diagnosed, with under 2 months' duration. The sequenced template was RNA, covering the TCR beta CDR3 region. RT-PCR in the first round used HTBI primers; a second-round multiplex PCR followed. MiXCR was run by TCRdb on the multiplex PCR reads, yielding one entry per CDR3 protein. The sample yields about 1.1 million distinct CDR3 sequences, roughly two fifths seen once. The study's findings and limits: Sensitivity reached 85% to 90% and specificity about 81% for a 13-signature model separating ophthalmopathy from stable hyperthyroidism. Blood shared most expanded thyroid clonotypes above 0.001 frequency.

This CDR3 spans 16 amino acids. The V gene's germline CDR1 is SEHNR and CDR2 FQNEAQ (reference sequence). V lost 5 bases and J 1 base, leaving 12 bases between the germline ends. The sequencing input was peripheral blood or thyroid tissue (not recorded which). V gene TRBV7-9 combines with J gene TRBJ2-6, with D unresolved. The source of this sequence is an adult man with Graves' hyperthyroidism. The CDR3 region has the DNA TGTGCCAGCAGCATTGGGATCATGTCTGGGGCCAACGTCCTGACTTTC. It is translated as CASSIGIMSGANVLTF.